Included here is one T cell receptor beta chain sequence, with context. The antigen remains unidentified. CDR1 and CDR2 (germline): SGHNT, YENEEA. This CDR3 comprises 13 residues. The V end was cut by 3 bases, the J end by 3 bases, with 7 bases between. Primers included in the PCR were 60 Vbeta and 13 Jbeta primers. TCRdb keeps only in-frame clones here, not all; method: immunoSEQ multiplex PCR. The sample carries 150,000 to 200,000 clones, about 59% recorded once. This entry is derived from a study of cytomegalovirus exposure and HLA in healthy donors. Study results and limitations: Most TCR sequences proved rare, with some public TCRs found in many donors.

The TCR sequence derives from a man aged 35-49 years in good health and CMV-seronegative. This rearrangement joins TRBV11-3 to TRBJ2-3; D perhaps matches TRBD2 (6 bases). Sequencing was performed on PBMCs. CDR3 DNA: TGTGCCAGCAGCTTGACTAGTACAGATACGCAGTATTTT. Translation: CASSLTSTDTQYF.